These 30 T cell receptor beta chains originate from one sample sequenced in a study of T-cell reconstitution after alpha-beta-depleted transplantation in children. Preparation of the TCRbeta library involved a method that used unique molecular identifiers. TCRdb called the PCR reads again in MiXCR, with one record for every CDR3 protein. The sample holds 100,000 or so distinct CDR3 sequences, less than 15% seen once. Sequenced here: PBMCs from the stem cell graft donor, sampled from the stem cell graft. Receptor source: a human donor who donated a stem cell graft to a child with inherited bone marrow failure.

In this sample, this clonotype turned up many times. The chain carries TRBV10-3 and TRBJ2-3; TRBD2 aligns across 12 bases. The germline gives CDR1 ENHRY, CDR2 SYGVKD. The CDR3 sequence is 15 residues long. The V gene end was trimmed by 10 bases and the J gene end by 2 bases; junction bases not matched to a gene: 7. The CDR3 coding sequence is TGTGCCACCGCCCGGACTAGCGGGGCCACAGATACGCAGTATTTT. It translates to CATARTSGATDTQYF.

This clonotype was seen at least ten times. The rearrangement uses TRBV6-5 and TRBJ2-5; 7 nucleotides agree with TRBD1. CDR3 length: 15 residues. Germline V CDR1 and CDR2: MNHEY, SVGAGI. J lost 0 bases, V lost 2 bases, and 3 bases had no gene match. In DNA, the CDR3 is TGTGCCAGCAGTTACCGGACAGGAAACCAAGAGACCCAGTACTTC. Its translation: CASSYRTGNQETQYF.

At least ten counts were recorded for this clonotype. The chain employs TRBV20-1 and TRBJ1-1; D is unclear. The length of the CDR3 is 12 residues. Germline CDR1 DFQATT, CDR2 SNEGSKA (reference sequence). Trimming removed 2 bases from V and 0 bases from J, with 4 bases in between. This chain's CDR3 is CSARRVNTEAFF. CDR3 DNA sequence: TGCAGTGCTAGACGAGTGAACACTGAAGCTTTCTTT.

This clonotype was recorded many times. V is TRBV6-1 and J is TRBJ2-5, with D possibly TRBD2 on 6 matching bases. Trimming cost V 11 bases and J 5 bases, with 24 bases left between them. This CDR3 is 15 amino acids long. Germline assignment: CDR1 MNHNS and CDR2 SASEGT. The CDR3 loop is CASLPTAGPGETQYF. The CDR3 DNA reads as TGTGCCTCCCTCCCAACTGCGGGACCCGGGGAGACCCAGTACTTC.

This clonotype was counted ten times or more. The chain has TRBV14 and TRBJ2-2; perhaps TRBD2 as D (6 bases). Germline loops: CDR1 SGHDN, CDR2 FVKESK. This CDR3 region has 15 residues. The V end was cut by 3 bases, the J end by 8 bases, with 16 bases between. CDR3 in amino acids: CASSQAGGRGGELFF. The CDR3 DNA reads TGTGCCAGCAGCCAGGCCGGGGGAAGAGGTGGGGAGCTGTTTTTT.

This clonotype was found many times. The gene calls are TRBV2 and TRBJ2-2, with 7 bases that match TRBD1. The CDR3 spans 14 residues. The trim removed 7 bases at V and 2 bases at J, leaving 4 bases unmatched. CDR1 is SNHLY, CDR2 FYNNEI, per germline. The DNA for the CDR3 is TGTGCCAGCACACAGGGGCCTAACACCGGGGAGCTGTTTTTT. Translated, it gives CASTQGPNTGELFF.

J is TRBJ2-5 and V is TRBV5-6; D might be TRBD2 (6 bases). This CDR3 is built from 15 residues. Looked up from germline, CDR1 is SGHDT and CDR2 is YYEEEE. The V and J ends lost 4 bases and 9 bases respectively, with 22 bases between them. The CDR3 loop is CASSLGGGSGDSQYF. Written as DNA, the CDR3 is TGTGCCAGCAGCCTCGGAGGAGGATCTGGGGACTCCCAGTACTTC.

This clonotype came up many times. This sequence joins TRBV9 and TRBJ2-1, with 7 bases matching TRBD2. V lost 3 bases, J lost 4 bases, and 10 bases stayed unmatched. Germline assignment: CDR1 SGDLS and CDR2 YYNGEE. The CDR3 sequence is 16 residues long. CDR3 in amino acids: CASSEFSGTIYNEQFF. As DNA, the CDR3 is TGTGCCAGCAGCGAGTTCTCCGGGACTATTTACAATGAGCAGTTCTTC.

This clonotype came up a few times. The chain is built from TRBV7-2 and TRBJ2-4, with D perhaps TRBD2 (5 bases). Germline V CDR1 and CDR2: SGHTA, FQGNSA. Trimming stripped 2 bases from V and 0 bases from J, with 14 bases between. CDR3 size: 17 residues. CDR3 coding DNA: TGTGCCAGCAGCTTATATGCGGGCTCCGGAGCCAAAAACATTCAGTACTTC. It encodes CASSLYAGSGAKNIQYF.

In this sample, this clonotype turned up many times. The V gene is TRBV7-9, the J gene TRBJ2-7; D remains unclear. The germline V gene has CDR1 SEHNR and CDR2 FQNEAQ (reference sequence). The V gene lost 5 bases and the J gene lost 8 bases, with 19 bases spanning the gap. There are 14 residues in the CDR3. CDR3 protein: CASSPGVREVQQYF. The CDR3 DNA follows: TGTGCCAGCAGCCCTGGGGTTCGAGAGGTCCAGCAGTACTTC.

This clonotype was seen repeatedly, ten times or more. The chain links TRBV20-1 to TRBJ2-5; no reliable D call. The CDR3 consists of 11 residues. CDR1 is DFQATT and CDR2 is SNEGSKA in the germline V gene (reference sequence). V lost 0 bases to trimming and J lost 5 bases, with 4 bases between them. The CDR3 protein is CSARDSETQYF. Written as DNA, the CDR3 is TGCAGTGCTAGAGATTCGGAGACCCAGTACTTC.

This clonotype was detected ten times or more. The V gene is TRBV29-1, the J gene TRBJ1-1, with no clear D. Germline V CDR1 and CDR2: SQVTM, ANQGSEA. The CDR3 sequence is 12 residues long. The ends were cut back, 4 bases at V and 2 bases at J, with 8 bases in the middle. Here the CDR3 reads CSVVRPNTEAFF. In nucleotides, the CDR3 is TGCAGCGTTGTTAGGCCAAACACTGAAGCTTTCTTT.

This chain connects TRBV5-3 to TRBJ1-2; D call uncertain. TRBV5-3 is sorted into the ORF group, with uncertain function. V lost 9 bases and J lost 2, with 17 bases in between. The CDR3 consists of 14 residues. CDR3 loop: CAMSPGVQNYGYTF. In DNA form, the CDR3 reads TGTGCCATGAGCCCTGGTGTACAGAACTATGGCTACACCTTC.

This clonotype was detected many times. The chain employs TRBV7-3 and TRBJ2-3; TRBD2 agrees at 9 bases. The CDR3 covers 15 residues. V lost 8 bases, J lost 8 bases, and 14 bases stayed unmatched. Germline V CDR1 and CDR2: SGHTA, FQGTGA. The DNA for the CDR3 is TGTGCCAGCTCGCCAGGTAGCGGGAGCTCTGGTACGCAGTATTTT. Residues: CASSPGSGSSGTQYF.

This clonotype occurred many times. The chain employs TRBV5-1 and TRBJ2-3, with 11 nucleotides matching TRBD2. Germline CDR1 SGHRS, CDR2 YFSETQ. The CDR3 contains 15 residues. Trimming took 4 bases from V and 4 from J; bases not matched to a gene: 5. The CDR3 bases are TGCGCCAGCAGCGAGGGACTAGCGGAAGCAGATACGCAGTATTTT. Its translation is CASSEGLAEADTQYF.

The chain uses TRBV27 and TRBJ2-1; D not certain. Trimming took off 3 bases at V and 2 bases at J, with 11 bases between the two ends. This CDR3 is built from 15 residues. CDR1 is MNHEY and CDR2 is SMNVEV in the germline V gene (reference sequence). For the CDR3, the DNA is TGTGCCAGCAGTTTCCAGCCTTGGGCCTACAATGAGCAGTTCTTC. Its translation: CASSFQPWAYNEQFF.

J is TRBJ1-3 and V is TRBV18; tentative D call: TRBD1 (6 bases). This CDR3 spans 18 amino acids. The germline CDR1 and CDR2 sequences are KGHSH and LQKENI. Trimming pared 1 base from V and 0 bases from J, leaving 16 bases between. As DNA, the CDR3 is TGTGCCAGCTCACCACGTTTAAGACAGGCCAACTCTGGAAACACCATATATTTT. Translation: CASSPRLRQANSGNTIYF.

This clonotype was observed at least ten times. The J gene is TRBJ2-2, the V gene TRBV5-1; D gene ambiguous. CDR1 and CDR2 (germline): SGHRS, YFSETQ. This CDR3 comprises 15 residues. Deletions cut 1 base from V and 3 bases from J, with 10 bases between. The CDR3 region is CASSLTLTDTGELFF. The CDR3 nucleotides read TGCGCCAGCAGCTTGACCCTAACCGACACCGGGGAGCTGTTTTTT.

CDR3 sequence reads: CASSPSTFRTSGEQYF. CDR3 coding DNA: TGTGCCAGCAGCCCCTCAACATTTCGGACTAGCGGAGAGCAGTACTTC. This rearrangement joins TRBV7-6 to TRBJ2-7, with 10 nucleotides matching TRBD2. The CDR3 consists of 16 residues. The V gene end was trimmed by 5 bases and the J gene end by 7 bases; junction bases not matched to a gene: 14. CDR1 is SGHVS and CDR2 is FNYEAQ in the germline V gene.

This clonotype was seen ten or more times. The chain carries TRBV20-1 and TRBJ1-2; TRBD1 might be the D (5 bases). The CDR3 length is 13 residues. Trimming stripped 6 bases from V and 1 base from J, with 12 bases between. CDR1 is DFQATT, CDR2 SNEGSKA, per germline (reference sequence). CDR3 region: CSAPWGSNYGYTF. The CDR3 DNA follows: TGCAGTGCCCCCTGGGGCAGTAACTATGGCTACACCTTC.

This clonotype occurred many times. This sequence joins TRBV7-2 and TRBJ1-1, with D possibly TRBD1 on 5 matching bases. The germline CDR1 and CDR2 sequences are SGHTA and FQGNSA. The ends were cut back, 5 bases at V and 3 bases at J, with 13 bases in the middle. The CDR3 contains 14 residues. The CDR3 reads CASSEGAGDTEAFF. CDR3 sequence (DNA): TGTGCCAGCAGCGAAGGGGCGGGGGACACTGAAGCTTTCTTT.

Many counts were recorded for this clonotype. The gene calls are TRBV5-5 and TRBJ2-1; 8 bases match TRBD1. CDR1 SGHKS and CDR2 YYEKEE come from the germline V gene (reference sequence). With 4 bases clipped from V and 1 base from J, the junction kept 7 bases outside the gene matches. The CDR3 totals 16 residues. The CDR3 loop is CASSLAGQDSYNEQFF. As DNA, the CDR3 is TGTGCCAGCAGCCTGGCGGGACAGGATTCCTACAATGAGCAGTTCTTC.

This clonotype was counted only a few times. The rearrangement joins TRBV12-1 to TRBJ2-1; the D call of TRBD1 is as the table states it, not checked on the DNA. TRBV12-1 counts as a pseudogene. This CDR3 spans 15 amino acids. CDR3 bases: TGTGCCAGCAGCTTTTTTCTCAGGGGTCCGGGAGAGCAGTTCTTC. It codes for CASSFFLRGPGEQFF.

This clonotype was counted at least ten times. V and J are TRBV5-1 and TRBJ2-5; 10 nucleotides match TRBD2. The germline gives CDR1 SGHRS, CDR2 YFSETQ. The CDR3 length is 15 residues. With V trimmed by 3 bases and J by 2 bases, 4 bases remained unmatched. CDR3 residues: CASSSGTSVQETQYF. The CDR3 DNA follows: TGCGCCAGCAGCTCCGGGACTAGCGTACAAGAGACCCAGTACTTC.

The chain employs TRBV11-2 and TRBJ2-5; D is undetermined. Germline V gene data show CDR1 as SGHAT and CDR2 as FQNNGV. The germline V and J ends were trimmed by 1 base and 0 bases, with 12 bases remaining between them. The CDR3 runs to 16 residues. CDR3: CASSLGGSLDQETQYF. The CDR3 nucleotides are TGTGCCAGCAGCTTAGGAGGATCCCTAGACCAAGAGACCCAGTACTTC.

This clonotype was counted many times. The chain recombines TRBV7-2 with TRBJ2-7; tentatively, D is TRBD1 (5 bases). CDR3 length: 14 residues. Germline V CDR1 and CDR2: SGHTA, FQGNSA. V was cut by 2 bases and J by 0 bases, with 8 bases left in between. CDR3 in amino acids: CASSLWGSSYEQYF. The CDR3, as DNA: TGTGCCAGCAGCTTATGGGGCAGCTCCTACGAGCAGTACTTC.

The chain combines TRBV5-1 with TRBJ2-7; 8 bases are shared with TRBD1. Germline lookup yields CDR1 SGHRS and CDR2 YFSETQ. The CDR3 sequence is 16 residues long. Trimming removed 5 bases from V and 3 bases from J; junction bases left unmatched: 13. The CDR3 sequence: CASRGERRQGNYEQYF. The CDR3 DNA reads TGCGCCAGCAGAGGTGAAAGGAGACAGGGGAACTACGAGCAGTACTTC.

This clonotype has at least ten counts. The CDR3 sequence: CASSLAGGRKNIQYF. The CDR3 DNA follows: TGTGCCAGCAGCTTAGCGGGGGGTCGGAAAAACATTCAGTACTTC. The V and J genes are TRBV7-2 and TRBJ2-4, with TRBD2 as a possible D gene (6 bases). The germline CDR1 and CDR2 sequences are SGHTA and FQGNSA. CDR3 length: 15 residues. Trimming cost V 0 bases and J 4 bases, with 10 bases left between them.

In its sample, this clonotype was seen many times. The chain joins TRBV5-1 to TRBJ2-7; no definite D call. V was cut by 4 bases and J by 6 bases, with 14 bases left in between. Germline V gene sequence: CDR1 SGHRS, CDR2 YFSETQ. The CDR3 has 13 residues. The CDR3 DNA is TGCGCCAGCAGCCATGGACCCCGCTTCGAGCAGTACTTC. Translated: CASSHGPRFEQYF.

This clonotype was recorded many times. The V call is TRBV11-2, the J call TRBJ2-3; TRBD1 aligns across 8 bases. Trimming took 6 bases from V and 0 from J; bases not matched to a gene: 14. The CDR3 is 18 amino acids. Per germline, CDR1 SGHAT and CDR2 FQNNGV. The CDR3 is CASRYSGTGTASTDTQYF. CDR3 nucleotides: TGTGCCAGCAGATACTCCGGGACAGGTACCGCTAGCACAGATACGCAGTATTTT.